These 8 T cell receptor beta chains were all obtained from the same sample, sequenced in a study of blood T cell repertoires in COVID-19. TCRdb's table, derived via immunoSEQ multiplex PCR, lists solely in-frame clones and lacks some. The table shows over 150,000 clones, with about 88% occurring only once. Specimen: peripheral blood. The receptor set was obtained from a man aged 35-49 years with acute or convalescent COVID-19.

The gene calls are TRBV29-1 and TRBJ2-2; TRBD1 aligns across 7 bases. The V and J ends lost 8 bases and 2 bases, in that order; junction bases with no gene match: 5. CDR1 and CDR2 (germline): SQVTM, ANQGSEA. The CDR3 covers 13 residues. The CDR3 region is CSSRDSNTGELFF. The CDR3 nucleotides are TGCAGCTCCCGGGACAGCAACACCGGGGAGCTGTTTTTT.

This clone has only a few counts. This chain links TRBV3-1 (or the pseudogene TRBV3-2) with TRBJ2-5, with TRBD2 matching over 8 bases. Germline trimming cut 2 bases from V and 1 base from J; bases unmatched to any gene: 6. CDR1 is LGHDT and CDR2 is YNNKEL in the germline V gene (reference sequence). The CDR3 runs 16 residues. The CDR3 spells CASSQKKRGRQETQYF. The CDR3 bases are TGTGCCAGCAGCCAAAAGAAGCGGGGGCGCCAAGAGACCCAGTACTTC.

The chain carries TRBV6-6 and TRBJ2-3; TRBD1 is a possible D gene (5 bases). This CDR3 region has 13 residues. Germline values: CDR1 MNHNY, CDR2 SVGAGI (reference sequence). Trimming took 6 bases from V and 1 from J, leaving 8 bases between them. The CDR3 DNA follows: TGTGCCAGCAGCCTGGGGCGCACAGATACGCAGTATTTT. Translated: CASSLGRTDTQYF.

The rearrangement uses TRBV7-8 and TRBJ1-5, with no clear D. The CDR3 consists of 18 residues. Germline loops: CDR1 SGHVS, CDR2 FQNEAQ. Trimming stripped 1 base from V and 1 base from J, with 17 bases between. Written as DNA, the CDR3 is TGTGCCAGCAGCTTAGTATGGGCCACAGCCGAGAGCAATCAGCCCCAGCATTTT. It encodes CASSLVWATAESNQPQHF.

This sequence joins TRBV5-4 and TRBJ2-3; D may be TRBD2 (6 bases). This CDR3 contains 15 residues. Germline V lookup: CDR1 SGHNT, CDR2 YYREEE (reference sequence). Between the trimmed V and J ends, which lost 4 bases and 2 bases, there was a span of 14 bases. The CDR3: CASSQSGEYTDTQYF. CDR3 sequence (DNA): TGTGCCAGCAGCCAGTCGGGGGAGTACACAGATACGCAGTATTTT.

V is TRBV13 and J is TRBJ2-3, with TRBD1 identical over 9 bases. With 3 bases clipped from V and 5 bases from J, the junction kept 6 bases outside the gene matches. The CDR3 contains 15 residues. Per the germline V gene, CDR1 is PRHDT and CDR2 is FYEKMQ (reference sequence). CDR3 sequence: CASSFRDRGEDTQYF. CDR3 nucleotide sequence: TGTGCCAGCAGCTTCCGAGACAGGGGGGAAGATACGCAGTATTTT.

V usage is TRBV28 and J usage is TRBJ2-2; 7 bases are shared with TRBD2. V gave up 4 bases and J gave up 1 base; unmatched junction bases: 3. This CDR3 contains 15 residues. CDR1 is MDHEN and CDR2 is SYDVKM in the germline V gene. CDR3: CASSSGTKNTGELFF. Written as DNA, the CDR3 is TGTGCCAGCAGTTCTGGGACTAAGAACACCGGGGAGCTGTTTTTT.

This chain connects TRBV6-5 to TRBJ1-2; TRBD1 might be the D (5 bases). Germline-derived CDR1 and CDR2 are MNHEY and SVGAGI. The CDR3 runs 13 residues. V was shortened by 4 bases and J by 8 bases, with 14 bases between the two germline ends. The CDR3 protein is CASSSQGGQGYTF. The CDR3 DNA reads TGTGCCAGCAGTTCTCAGGGAGGCCAGGGCTACACCTTC.